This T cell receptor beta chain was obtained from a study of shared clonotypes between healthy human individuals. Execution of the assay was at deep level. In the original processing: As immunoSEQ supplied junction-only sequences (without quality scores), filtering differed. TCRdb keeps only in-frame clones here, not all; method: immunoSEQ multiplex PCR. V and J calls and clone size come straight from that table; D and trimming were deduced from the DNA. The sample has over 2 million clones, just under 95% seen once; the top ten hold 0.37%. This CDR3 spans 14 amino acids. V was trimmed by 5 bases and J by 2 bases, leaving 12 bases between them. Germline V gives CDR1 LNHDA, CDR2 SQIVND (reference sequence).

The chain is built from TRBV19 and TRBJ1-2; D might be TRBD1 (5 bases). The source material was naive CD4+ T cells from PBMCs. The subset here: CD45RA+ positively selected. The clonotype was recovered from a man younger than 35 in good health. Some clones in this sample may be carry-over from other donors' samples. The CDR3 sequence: CASSPRESNYGYTF. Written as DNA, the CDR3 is TGTGCCAGTAGTCCCAGGGAATCGAACTATGGCTACACCTTC. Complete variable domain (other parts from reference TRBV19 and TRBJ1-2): DGGITQSPKYLFRKEGQNVTLSCEQNLNHDAMYWYRQDPGQGLRLIYYSQIVNDFQKGDIAEGYSVSREKKESFPLTVTSAQKNPTAFYLCASSPRESNYGYTFGSGTRLTVV.